The 24 T cell receptor beta chains listed next were all sequenced from one sample in a study of response to subunit inactivated influenza vaccine. TCRdb reprocessed the RT-PCR reads via MiXCR and lists one record per CDR3 protein. The sample gives hundreds of thousands of distinct CDR3 sequences, under 20% of which show up once; under 13% is in the top ten. The sequences come from PBMCs from blood, collected more than 4 days after vaccination. All receptors come from a man aged 50 to 59 who received an inactivated influenza vaccine.

The chain joins TRBV2 to TRBJ1-6; D is perhaps TRBD1 (5 bases). The CDR3 is made up of 15 amino acids. The V and J ends lost 4 bases and 6 bases respectively, with 13 bases between them. Germline V gives CDR1 SNHLY, CDR2 FYNNEI. This chain's CDR3 is CASSVLGDINSPLHF. The CDR3 nucleotides are TGTGCCAGCAGTGTTCTGGGGGATATTAATTCACCCCTCCACTTT.

The V call is TRBV3-1, the J call TRBJ1-1; the D gene is possibly TRBD1 (6 bases). Germline CDR1 LGHDT, CDR2 YNNKEL (reference sequence). The length of the CDR3 is 12 residues. V was trimmed by 6 bases and J by 5 bases, leaving 10 bases between them. The CDR3 region has the DNA TGTGCCAGCAGATTAGGGGGAACTGAAGCTTTCTTT. It codes for CASRLGGTEAFF.

J is TRBJ2-7 and V is TRBV18; 8 nucleotides match TRBD1. This CDR3 has 14 amino acids. Germline CDR1 and CDR2: KGHSH and LQKENI. After removal of 5 bases from V and 6 bases from J, the junction contained 9 bases not matched to a gene. CDR3 loop: CASSSQDRVGEQYF. The CDR3 bases are TGTGCCAGCTCATCGCAGGACAGGGTGGGCGAGCAGTACTTC.

This clonotype has a count of ten or more. The V and J genes are TRBV20-1 and TRBJ2-3, with TRBD2 matching 9 bases. The CDR3 contains 15 residues. Germline trimming cut 6 bases from V and 6 bases from J; bases unmatched to any gene: 13. Germline V gene data show CDR1 as DFQATT and CDR2 as SNEGSKA (reference sequence). The CDR3 is CSATTRGGAGDTQYF. CDR3 DNA sequence: TGCAGTGCCACGACGCGCGGGGGGGCCGGGGATACGCAGTATTTT.

CDR3: CSVYNSREKLFF. The CDR3 nucleotides read TGCAGCGTTTATAACAGTCGAGAAAAACTGTTTTTT. The chain couples TRBV29-1 to TRBJ1-4; D is uncertain. The CDR3 totals 12 residues. V dropped 5 bases and J dropped 8 bases, with 12 bases sitting between them. From germline, CDR1 is SQVTM and CDR2 ANQGSEA.

CDR3 protein: CASSPQVLLTEAFF. The CDR3 bases are TGCGCCAGCAGCCCGCAGGTGCTCCTCACTGAAGCTTTCTTT. This chain joins TRBV4-1 and TRBJ1-1; D is unclear. Germline CDR1 MGHRA, CDR2 YSYEKL. V lost 4 bases to trimming and J lost 4 bases, with 13 bases between them. The CDR3 totals 14 residues.

In its sample, this clonotype was seen many times. The gene calls are TRBV5-5 and TRBJ2-7, with 9 bases fitting TRBD1. Trimming took 4 bases from V and 4 from J; bases not matched to a gene: 12. The length of the CDR3 is 16 residues. CDR1 is SGHKS and CDR2 is YYEKEE in the germline V gene (reference sequence). CDR3 DNA: TGTGCCAGCAGCATAATCGGGACAGGGCCCTGGTACGAGCAGTACTTC. Protein product: CASSIIGTGPWYEQYF. Looking up the rest from reference TRBV5-5 and TRBJ2-7 gives the full variable domain: DAGVTQSPTHLIKTRGQQVTLRCSPISGHKSVSWYQQVLGQGPQFIFQYYEKEERGRGNFPDRFSARQFPNYSSELNVNALLLGDSALYLCASSIIGTGPWYEQYFGPGTRLTVT.

This clonotype occurred a few times. V usage is TRBV20-1 and J usage is TRBJ2-5; 8 bases line up with TRBD2. V was pared by 0 bases and J by 4 bases, with 4 bases of the junction left unmatched. This CDR3 is built from 14 residues. CDR1 and CDR2 (germline): DFQATT, SNEGSKA (reference sequence). CDR3 DNA sequence: TGCAGTGCTAGAGATTGGCTAGCGGGAGAGACCCAGTACTTC. The encoded protein is CSARDWLAGETQYF.

This clonotype was observed a handful of times. The chain links TRBV27 to TRBJ1-1; TRBD1 might be the D (5 bases). Germline V gives CDR1 MNHEY, CDR2 SMNVEV (reference sequence). V lost 2 bases, J lost 10 bases, and 14 bases lay in between. The CDR3 has 13 residues. The CDR3 here is CASSLGEGSRAFF. The CDR3 nucleotides read TGTGCCAGCAGTTTAGGGGAGGGGTCGCGAGCTTTCTTT.

Ten or more counts support this clonotype. This rearrangement joins TRBV7-8 to TRBJ2-1; D gene uncertain. The CDR3 consists of 14 residues. Germline V gives CDR1 SGHVS, CDR2 FQNEAQ. Deletions cut 0 bases from V and 7 bases from J, with 10 bases between. The CDR3 region is CASSLALGRNEQFF. CDR3 nucleotides: TGTGCCAGCAGCTTAGCCTTGGGTAGGAATGAGCAGTTCTTC.

This clonotype was observed a few times. The chain recombines TRBV9 with TRBJ2-1; TRBD1 agrees at 8 bases. Losses at the gene ends were 3 bases for V and 1 base for J; bases not matched to a gene: 3. Looked up from germline, CDR1 is SGDLS and CDR2 is YYNGEE. The CDR3 has 15 amino acids. The CDR3: CASSAGGFSYNEQFF. The CDR3 coding sequence is TGTGCCAGCAGCGCAGGGGGCTTTTCCTACAATGAGCAGTTCTTC.

The chain recombines TRBV20-1 with TRBJ1-3; D might be TRBD1 (5 bases). V lost 1 base and J lost 0, with 13 bases in between. This CDR3 contains 16 residues. Per the germline V gene, CDR1 is DFQATT and CDR2 is SNEGSKA (reference sequence). In DNA, the CDR3 is TGCAGTGCTAGAGTTGCCGGGACCCACTCTGGAAACACCATATATTTT. Amino acids: CSARVAGTHSGNTIYF.

The chain uses TRBV12-3 or TRBV12-4 and TRBJ2-3; 12 bases are a match to TRBD2. The V gene end was trimmed by 6 bases and the J gene end by 4 bases; junction bases not matched to a gene: 11. This CDR3 region has 17 residues. The CDR3 spells CASSRIPLAGGADTQYF. CDR3 nucleotides: TGTGCCAGCAGCCGGATACCACTAGCGGGAGGCGCAGATACGCAGTATTTT.

The table lists this clonotype with a few counts. V and J are TRBV20-1 and TRBJ2-1, with D perhaps TRBD2 (6 bases). This CDR3 has 16 residues. The ends were cut back, 3 bases at V and 2 bases at J, with 17 bases in the middle. Germline lookup yields CDR1 DFQATT and CDR2 SNEGSKA (reference sequence). Here the CDR3 reads CSARENGRGTYNEQFF. CDR3 sequence (DNA): TGCAGTGCTAGGGAGAACGGGAGAGGGACCTACAATGAGCAGTTCTTC.

Regarding this clonotype: Germline and junction disagree at one end, which may indicate a read error. This chain links TRBV20-1 with TRBJ2-3; 7 nucleotides match TRBD1. The J call is uncertain, as TRBJ1-5 better fits the DNA end. The CDR3 contains 13 residues. CDR1 and CDR2 from the germline V gene are DFQATT and SNEGSKA (reference sequence). CDR3 DNA: TGCAGTTCTAGCACAGGGGCAACAGATACGCAGCATTTT. It translates to CSSSTGATDTQHF.

This chain connects TRBV4-3 to TRBJ2-2; a weak D match, TRBD1 (6 bases). The CDR3 runs 16 residues. Germline values: CDR1 LGHNA, CDR2 YSLEER. V gave up 4 bases and J gave up 1 base, with 13 bases separating them. The CDR3: CASSPGTSRNTGELFF. In nucleotides, the CDR3 is TGCGCCAGCAGCCCGGGGACATCCAGGAACACCGGGGAGCTGTTTTTT.

The chain joins TRBV7-2 to TRBJ1-2; possibly TRBD1 for D (6 bases). The CDR3 has 17 residues. The V end was cut by 1 base, the J end by 2 bases, with 17 bases between. Germline lookup yields CDR1 SGHTA and CDR2 FQGNSA. CDR3 residues: CASSLGGAGSGNYGYTF. The CDR3 bases are TGTGCCAGCAGCTTAGGGGGGGCTGGCAGCGGGAACTATGGCTACACCTTC.

The V call is TRBV27, the J call TRBJ2-1, with TRBD2 matching 7 bases. CDR1 and CDR2 from the germline V gene are MNHEY and SMNVEV (reference sequence). V shed 2 bases and J 9 bases; nucleotides not matched to a gene: 10. The CDR3 is 15 amino acids. The CDR3 reads CASSLVTSLSGEQFF. The CDR3 DNA is TGTGCCAGCAGTTTAGTGACTAGCTTGAGTGGTGAGCAGTTCTTC.

This clonotype was recorded a few times. The chain uses TRBV18 and TRBJ1-1; D is unclear. CDR1 and CDR2 (germline): KGHSH, LQKENI. This CDR3 is built from 15 residues. The V end was cut by 3 bases, the J end by 0 bases, with 11 bases between. The CDR3 region is CASSPGEVMNTEAFF. The CDR3 DNA is TGTGCCAGCTCACCCGGGGAAGTCATGAACACTGAAGCTTTCTTT.

V usage is TRBV6-2 or TRBV6-3 and J usage is TRBJ2-1, with TRBD2 matching 12 bases. This CDR3 has 16 amino acids. The ends lost 5 bases at V and 6 bases at J; junction bases unmatched: 8. The V gene's germline CDR1 is MNHEY and CDR2 SVGEGT. DNA of the CDR3: TGTGCCAGCAGTCCGAGACTAGCGGGAGCGGTCAATGAGCAGTTCTTC. It specifies CASSPRLAGAVNEQFF.

This clonotype was seen a handful of times. The chain joins TRBV20-1 to TRBJ2-7; 16 positions match TRBD2. The V gene's germline CDR1 is DFQATT and CDR2 SNEGSKA (reference sequence). V shed 3 bases and J 2 bases; nucleotides not matched to a gene: 4. The CDR3 spans 16 residues. CDR3 in amino acids: CSARGLAGGDPYEQYF. The CDR3 DNA is TGCAGTGCTAGGGGACTAGCGGGAGGGGATCCCTACGAGCAGTACTTC.

The chain recombines TRBV5-1 with TRBJ1-1; 9 nucleotides line up with TRBD1. The length of the CDR3 is 15 residues. Germline V gene sequence: CDR1 SGHRS, CDR2 YFSETQ. The ends lost 4 bases at V and 4 bases at J; junction bases unmatched: 8. The CDR3 DNA sequence: TGCGCCAGCAGCCAGGGACAGGGAAGGGGCACTGAAGCTTTCTTT. As protein: CASSQGQGRGTEAFF.

There are a few counts of this clonotype. V gene TRBV2 combines with J gene TRBJ2-3, with D tentatively TRBD2 (5 bases). V was trimmed by 6 bases and J by 2 bases, leaving 12 bases between them. The length of the CDR3 is 14 residues. In germline, CDR1 is SNHLY, CDR2 FYNNEI. CDR3 protein: CASSEGLLTDTQYF. CDR3 bases: TGTGCCAGCAGCGAGGGTTTGCTCACAGATACGCAGTATTTT.

The V and J genes are TRBV6-1 and TRBJ1-5, with 8 bases lining up with TRBD1. V lost 2 bases and J lost 3; bases outside the gene matches: 6. The length of the CDR3 is 16 residues. Germline V lookup: CDR1 MNHNS, CDR2 SASEGT. For the CDR3, the DNA is TGTGCCAGCAGTGAAATGAACAGGGGGGTCAATCAGCCCCAGCATTTT. This encodes CASSEMNRGVNQPQHF.